The T cell receptor beta chain described here comes from a study of blood T cell repertoires in COVID-19. For the study at large: Acute and convalescent COVID-19 samples came from the United States, Italy and Spain. PBMCs, B-cell-depleted T cells, or T cells were the source of the cDNA or gDNA that made up the material.

Per the study methods: Estimated nucleated cell counts came from reference gene primer amplification. TCRdb's table, derived via immunoSEQ multiplex PCR, lists solely in-frame clones and lacks some. That table furnishes V, J and clone size, whereas the DNA furnished D and trimming. This sample yields 180,000 or so clones, of which 80% to 90% are seen a single time; approximately 11% belongs to the top ten. Seattle patients were enrolled while actively infected and followed longitudinally. This sequence originates from an older woman with COVID-19, enrolled during active disease. Sequenced sample: peripheral blood.

CDR3 bases: TGTGCCAGCAGTCGACCGGGACAGGGGCGCGAAGCTTTCTTT. This translates into CASSRPGQGREAFF. The rearrangement links TRBV7-8 to TRBJ1-1, with 10 bases aligning to TRBD1. Germline trimming cut 6 bases from V and 8 bases from J; bases unmatched to any gene: 9. The CDR3 sequence is 14 residues long. Germline V gene lookup returns CDR1 SGHVS and CDR2 FQNEAQ.